The clone carrying this TCR beta chain appeared a single time. Its antigen is still unknown. One entry per CDR3 protein results from TCRdb running MiXCR on the reads. Here the sample spans 750,000 to 900,000 distinct CDR3 sequences, almost 30% being singletons. The data originate from a study of T cell repertoires in cytomegalovirus infection. This CDR3 is 17 amino acids long. Germline CDR1 LGHNA, CDR2 YSLEER. V shed 0 bases and J shed 3 bases, with 17 bases lying between them. The starting material was cultured CD8+ T cells from PBMCs, obtained from culture after CMV antigen stimulation. The TCR sequence derives from a human donor in good health (CMV status not recorded). Some clones in this sample may be carry-over from other donors' samples. The chain links TRBV4-3 to TRBJ1-2; tentative D call: TRBD1 (6 bases). This CDR3 reads CASSQDQYQGRDYGYTF. The CDR3 DNA reads TGCGCCAGCAGCCAAGACCAATATCAGGGGAGAGACTATGGCTACACCTTC.